This T cell receptor beta chain was documented in a study of T-cell memory formation after mild COVID-19. One entry per CDR3 protein results from TCRdb running MiXCR on the 5' RACE reads. The table records 200,000 to 250,000 distinct CDR3 sequences, over 9.5% of them present only once. This clonotype was counted between two and nine times. V trimming: 3 bases; J trimming: 1 base; junction bases outside the gene matches: 7. The CDR3 is made up of 16 amino acids. Material for sequencing was PBMCs or a T cell subset sorted from them (not recorded which). The V and J genes are TRBV12-3 or TRBV12-4 and TRBJ2-3, with 7 bases identical to TRBD2. This receptor was obtained from a man younger than 35 who had mild COVID-19 (a few samples of this study predate the infection). Cell type and time point are not known. The DNA of the CDR3 is TGTGCCAGCAGTTTTGCGGCGGGGGTTGGCACAGATACGCAGTATTTT. It is translated as CASSFAAGVGTDTQYF.